The 14 T cell receptor beta chains below were found in one sample sequenced in a study of blood T cell repertoires in COVID-19. Produced via immunoSEQ multiplex PCR; TCRdb's table is partial and in-frame only. The table records 100,000 to 150,000 clones, 86% of them present only once. The sequenced sample was peripheral blood. These receptors were taken from a human donor in a cohort sampled during active COVID-19.

This clone was counted a few times. V usage is TRBV5-4 and J usage is TRBJ2-1; 9 bases map to TRBD1. V was pared by 5 bases and J by 8 bases, with 11 bases of the junction left unmatched. In germline, CDR1 is SGHNT, CDR2 YYREEE (reference sequence). This CDR3 is 15 amino acids long. CDR3 protein: CASSSRQGVRDEQFF. CDR3 bases: TGTGCCAGCAGTTCCCGACAGGGGGTCCGGGATGAGCAGTTCTTC.

The chain joins TRBV10-1 to TRBJ1-5, with D possibly being TRBD1 (5 bases). CDR1 and CDR2 (germline): WNHNN, SYGVQD (reference sequence). The ends were cut back, 8 bases at V and 0 bases at J, with 17 bases in the middle. The CDR3 is made up of 16 amino acids. The CDR3 is CASRRQGLYSNQPQHF. The CDR3 nucleotides read TGCGCCAGCCGAAGGCAGGGATTGTATAGCAATCAGCCCCAGCATTTT.

This chain links TRBV7-8 with TRBJ2-5; TRBD1 matches at 7 bases. Germline lookup yields CDR1 SGHVS and CDR2 FQNEAQ. The length of the CDR3 is 15 residues. The trim removed 2 bases at V and 7 bases at J, leaving 10 bases unmatched. The CDR3 DNA reads as TGTGCCAGCAGCTTAACCTTACCGACAGGGAGGACCCAGTACTTC. Its protein product is CASSLTLPTGRTQYF.

In regard to this clone: Within the sample, other DNA sequences also encode this same CDR3. The chain couples TRBV12-3 or TRBV12-4 to TRBJ2-7, with 7 bases aligning to TRBD2. V shed 4 bases and J 7 bases; nucleotides not matched to a gene: 7. The CDR3 runs to 13 residues. The CDR3 is CASSSGTTIEQYF. CDR3 DNA: TGTGCCAGCAGTTCCGGGACTACGATAGAGCAGTACTTC.

V usage is TRBV19 and J usage is TRBJ2-3, with 7 bases fitting TRBD2. The CDR3 sequence is 16 residues long. V was clipped by 5 bases and J by 2 bases; unmatched bases: 10. The germline V gene encodes CDR1 LNHDA and CDR2 SQIVND (reference sequence). For the CDR3, the DNA is TGTGCCAGTAGTTTCGAACCAGCGGGACTCACAGATACGCAGTATTTT. Translated: CASSFEPAGLTDTQYF. Full variable domain (missing parts from reference TRBV19 and TRBJ2-3): DGGITQSPKYLFRKEGQNVTLSCEQNLNHDAMYWYRQDPGQGLRLIYYSQIVNDFQKGDIAEGYSVSREKKESFPLTVTSAQKNPTAFYLCASSFEPAGLTDTQYFGPGTRLTVL.

This rearrangement joins TRBV7-9 to TRBJ1-4; D is uncertain. The CDR3 loop spans 16 amino acids. Trimming took 1 base from V and 3 from J, leaving 12 bases between them. Germline V lookup: CDR1 SEHNR, CDR2 FQNEAQ (reference sequence). CDR3 region: CASSLVSTAANEKLFF. CDR3 coding DNA: TGTGCCAGCAGCTTAGTATCGACGGCGGCTAATGAAAAACTGTTTTTT.

The chain joins TRBV6-5 to TRBJ1-1; maybe TRBD1 (6 bases). The germline V and J ends were trimmed by 6 bases and 4 bases, with 18 bases remaining between them. Per the germline V gene, CDR1 is MNHEY and CDR2 is SVGAGI. There are 15 residues in the CDR3. The CDR3 reads CASSALGAVGTEAFF. The CDR3 bases are TGTGCCAGCAGCGCTTTGGGGGCTGTGGGCACTGAAGCTTTCTTT.

The gene calls are TRBV27 and TRBJ1-1; TRBD1 might be the D (6 bases). The CDR3 has 15 residues. Germline V lookup: CDR1 MNHEY, CDR2 SMNVEV (reference sequence). V shed 3 bases and J shed 1 base, with 12 bases lying between them. The CDR3 loop is CASSFQPGQNTEAFF. The DNA for the CDR3 is TGTGCCAGCAGTTTCCAACCGGGACAGAACACTGAAGCTTTCTTT.

This clone occurred once. The chain employs TRBV5-5 and TRBJ2-7, with 8 bases lining up with TRBD2. The V gene end was trimmed by 0 bases and the J gene end by 2 bases; junction bases not matched to a gene: 1. Germline loops: CDR1 SGHKS, CDR2 YYEKEE (reference sequence). The CDR3 loop spans 14 amino acids. The DNA of the CDR3 is TGTGCCAGCAGCTTGGGACTAGCGACCTACGAGCAGTACTTC. Residues: CASSLGLATYEQYF.

The CDR3 DNA is TGTGCCAGCAGCTTGGCTCCTGGGACAGGGTACGAGCAGTACTTC. This gives the protein CASSLAPGTGYEQYF. The chain is built from TRBV5-8 and TRBJ2-7; 9 bases agree with TRBD1. V was pared by 0 bases and J by 4 bases, with 5 bases of the junction left unmatched. Looked up from germline, CDR1 is SGHTS and CDR2 is YDEGEE. This CDR3 has 15 residues.

This chain connects TRBV6-1 to TRBJ2-1, with TRBD2 matching over 10 bases. Germline-derived CDR1 and CDR2 are MNHNS and SASEGT. V dropped 4 bases and J dropped 1; count of bases not matched to a gene: 7. The CDR3 has 17 residues. The CDR3 nucleotides read TGTGCCAGCAGTGGGAAGTTAGCGGGAGGTTCCTACAATGAGCAGTTCTTC. Translation gives CASSGKLAGGSYNEQFF.

The sample holds one count of this clone. The rearrangement links TRBV7-2 to TRBJ2-1, with TRBD2 matching 11 bases. Per germline, CDR1 SGHTA and CDR2 FQGNSA. CDR3 length: 15 amino acids. J lost 7 bases, V lost 4 bases, and 6 bases had no gene match. CDR3 sequence (DNA): TGTGCCAGCAGCTCACTAGCGGGAGTACTGAATGAGCAGTTCTTC. Amino acids: CASSSLAGVLNEQFF.

This sequence joins TRBV3-1 (or the pseudogene TRBV3-2) and TRBJ1-3, with D perhaps TRBD1 (5 bases). From germline, CDR1 is LGHDT and CDR2 YNNKEL (reference sequence). The V and J ends lost 1 base and 2 bases respectively, with 9 bases between them. The CDR3 length is 15 residues. The CDR3 loop reads CASSQGGGAGNTIYF. The CDR3 DNA follows: TGTGCCAGCAGCCAAGGGGGGGGTGCTGGAAACACCATATATTTT.

This clone appeared a few times. The rearrangement uses TRBV19 and TRBJ1-2, with D maybe TRBD1 (5 bases). CDR1 is LNHDA, CDR2 SQIVND, per germline (reference sequence). With 3 bases removed from V and 8 bases from J, the gap between germline ends came to 13 bases. This CDR3 spans 13 amino acids. The CDR3, as DNA: TGTGCCAGTAGTATCACCCCAGGGAACGGCTACACCTTC. Its protein is CASSITPGNGYTF.